This record concerns one T cell receptor (beta chain) sequence. Its antigen remains unknown. Described time point: 2015-2016 season, pre-vaccination. TCRB sequencing was done at Survey resolution level. Assay: immunoSEQ multiplex PCR; the TCRdb copy retains only in-frame clones and omits some. The sample lists around 2,500 clones, roughly 83% occurring once. This sample stems from a study of follicular helper T cells after annual influenza vaccination. General observations from the study: Most later recoveries of Day 7 ICOS+CD38+ clones were ICOS-CD38- cTfh.

The sample consisted of CXCR5+ CD38- circulating T follicular helper cells from blood, taken on the day of influenza vaccination. Subset defined: circulating Tfh, non-naive CD4+CXCR5+PD-1+ (ICOS+CD38+ or ICOS-CD38-). The TCR was taken from an adult who received the influenza vaccine.

CDR3 in DNA: TGTGCCAGCAGTGAAGATCGTAATGAAAAACTGTTTTTT. It yields the protein CASSEDRNEKLFF. This chain joins TRBV6-1 and TRBJ1-4; D ambiguous. CDR1 and CDR2 (germline): MNHNS, SASEGT. The V end lost 1 base, the J end lost 4 bases, and 4 bases lay between the germline ends. This CDR3 has 13 amino acids.